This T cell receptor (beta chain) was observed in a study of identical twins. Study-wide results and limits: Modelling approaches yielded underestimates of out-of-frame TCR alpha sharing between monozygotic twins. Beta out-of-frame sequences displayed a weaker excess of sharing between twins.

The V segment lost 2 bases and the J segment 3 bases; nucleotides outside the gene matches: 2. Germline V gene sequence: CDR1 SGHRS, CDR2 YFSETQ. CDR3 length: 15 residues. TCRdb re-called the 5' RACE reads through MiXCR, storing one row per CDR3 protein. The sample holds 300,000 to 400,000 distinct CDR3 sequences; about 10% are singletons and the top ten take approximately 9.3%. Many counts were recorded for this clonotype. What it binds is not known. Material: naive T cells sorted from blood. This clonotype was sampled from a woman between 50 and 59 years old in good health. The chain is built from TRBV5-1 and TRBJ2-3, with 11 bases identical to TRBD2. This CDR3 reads CASSFSSGRTDTQYF. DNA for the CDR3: TGCGCCAGCAGCTTTTCTAGCGGGAGGACAGATACGCAGTATTTT.